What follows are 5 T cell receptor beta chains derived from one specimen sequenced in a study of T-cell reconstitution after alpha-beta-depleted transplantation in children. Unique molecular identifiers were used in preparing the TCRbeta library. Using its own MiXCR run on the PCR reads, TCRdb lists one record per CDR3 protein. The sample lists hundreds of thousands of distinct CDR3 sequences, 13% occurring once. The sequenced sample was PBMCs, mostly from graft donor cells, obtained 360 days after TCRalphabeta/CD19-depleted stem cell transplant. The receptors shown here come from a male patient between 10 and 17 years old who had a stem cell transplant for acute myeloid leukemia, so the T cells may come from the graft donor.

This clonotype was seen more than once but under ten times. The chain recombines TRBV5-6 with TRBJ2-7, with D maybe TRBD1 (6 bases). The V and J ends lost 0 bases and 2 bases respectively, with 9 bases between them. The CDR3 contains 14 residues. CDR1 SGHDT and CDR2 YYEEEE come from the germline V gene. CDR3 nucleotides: TGTGCCAGCAGCTTGGGACAGGCGGCCTACGAGCAGTACTTC. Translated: CASSLGQAAYEQYF.

CDR3: CASSRETVGETQYF. The CDR3 DNA reads as TGTGCCAGCTCACGGGAGACAGTCGGAGAGACCCAGTACTTC. The chain joins TRBV18 to TRBJ2-5; D is possibly TRBD1 or TRBD2 (5 bases each). The length of the CDR3 is 14 residues. The germline V gene has CDR1 KGHSH and CDR2 LQKENI. Trimming shortened V by 4 bases and J by 4 bases, and 13 bases separated the two germline ends.

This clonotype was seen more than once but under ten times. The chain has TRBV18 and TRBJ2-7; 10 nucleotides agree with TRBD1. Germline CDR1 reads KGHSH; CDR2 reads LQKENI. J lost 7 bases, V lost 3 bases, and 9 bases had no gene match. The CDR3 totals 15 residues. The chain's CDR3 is CASSPYAGTGVEQYF. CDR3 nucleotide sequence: TGTGCCAGCTCACCTTATGCCGGGACAGGGGTGGAGCAGTACTTC.

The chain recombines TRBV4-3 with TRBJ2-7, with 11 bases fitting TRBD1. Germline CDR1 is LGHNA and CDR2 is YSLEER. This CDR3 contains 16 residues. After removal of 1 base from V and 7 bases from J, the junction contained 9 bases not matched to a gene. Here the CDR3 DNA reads TGCGCCAGCAGCCAAGTCGGGACAGGGGGAGGATTGGAGCAGTACTTC. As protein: CASSQVGTGGGLEQYF.

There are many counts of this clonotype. CDR3 amino acids: CASSFTGSQETQYF. CDR3 nucleotide sequence: TGCGCCAGCAGCTTTACAGGATCCCAAGAGACCCAGTACTTC. The chain has TRBV5-1 and TRBJ2-5; D possibly corresponds to TRBD1 (5 bases). The ends were cut back, 2 bases at V and 1 base at J, with 9 bases in the middle. The CDR3 runs 14 residues. The V gene's germline CDR1 is SGHRS and CDR2 YFSETQ.